These 13 T cell receptor beta chains came from one sample sequenced in a study of cytomegalovirus exposure and HLA in healthy donors. Both 60 Vbeta primers and 13 Jbeta primers went into the PCR. Generated by immunoSEQ multiplex PCR, the TCRdb table keeps only in-frame clones and is missing some. Here the sample spans some 150,000 clones, about 73% being singletons. The sample was PBMCs. These receptor sequences come from a man in his forties in good health and CMV-seropositive.

The rearrangement links TRBV6-6 to TRBJ2-7, with 12 bases lining up with TRBD2. The germline V gene encodes CDR1 MNHNY and CDR2 SVGAGI (reference sequence). The CDR3 covers 15 residues. V gave up 5 bases and J gave up 7 bases; unmatched junction bases: 9. The CDR3 nucleotides are TGTGCCAGCAGTGATCCGGGACTAGCGGGCATGGAGCAGTACTTC. This codes for CASSDPGLAGMEQYF.

The chain is built from TRBV10-3 and TRBJ2-3, with 12 nucleotides matching TRBD2. The J segment lost 1 base and the V segment lost 4 bases, leaving 0 bases of the junction unmatched. The CDR3 is made up of 15 amino acids. In germline, CDR1 is ENHRY, CDR2 SYGVKD. CDR3 amino acids: CAISGLAGGTDTQYF. CDR3 DNA: TGTGCCATCAGTGGACTAGCGGGGGGCACAGATACGCAGTATTTT.

This chain connects TRBV5-1 to TRBJ2-5; tentatively, D is TRBD2 (6 bases). Germline V gives CDR1 SGHRS, CDR2 YFSETQ. Trimming cost V 1 base and J 2 bases, with 12 bases left between them. The CDR3 is 15 residues long. The CDR3 nucleotides are TGCGCCAGCAGCTTGCAGACTAGTAATCAAGAGACCCAGTACTTC. This codes for CASSLQTSNQETQYF.

The chain has TRBV18 and TRBJ1-4; no clear D gene. The CDR3 extends over 15 amino acids. Germline lookup yields CDR1 KGHSH and CDR2 LQKENI. Trimming took 0 bases from V and 7 from J, leaving 12 bases between them. This CDR3 reads CASSPPASAAEKLFF. The CDR3 DNA follows: TGTGCCAGCTCACCACCGGCAAGCGCCGCTGAAAAACTGTTTTTT.

V is TRBV5-5 and J is TRBJ2-6; TRBD1 matches 9 bases. Trimming cost V 4 bases and J 7 bases; bases outside gene matches: 12. This CDR3 is 17 amino acids long. CDR1 is SGHKS, CDR2 YYEKEE, per germline (reference sequence). The CDR3 sequence: CASSLRTGTGKANVLTF. The CDR3 nucleotides are TGTGCCAGCAGCCTGAGAACCGGGACAGGGAAAGCCAACGTCCTGACTTTC.

V and J are TRBV4-1 and TRBJ2-3; D gene ambiguous. This CDR3 has 14 residues. CDR1 and CDR2 from the germline V gene are MGHRA and YSYEKL. V was pared by 0 bases and J by 0 bases, with 4 bases between. CDR3 region: CASSQEHSTDTQYF. Here the CDR3 DNA reads TGCGCCAGCAGCCAAGAACACAGCACAGATACGCAGTATTTT.

V usage is TRBV7-2 and J usage is TRBJ2-7, with D uncertain. The CDR3 has 13 amino acids. Trimming pared 5 bases from V and 2 bases from J, leaving 10 bases between. Germline loops: CDR1 SGHTA, CDR2 FQGNSA. The CDR3 nucleotides read TGTGCCAGCAGCGCTTTCACAGCCTACGAGCAGTACTTC. Translating gives CASSAFTAYEQYF.

This clone was detected only once. The rearrangement joins TRBV7-2 to TRBJ1-1; 10 bases are shared with TRBD1. V lost 2 bases to trimming and J lost 4 bases; unmatched junction nucleotides: 7. CDR1 SGHTA and CDR2 FQGNSA come from the germline V gene. The CDR3 runs 16 residues. CDR3: CASSLNSRTGGTEAFF. In DNA form, the CDR3 reads TGTGCCAGCAGCTTAAATTCCCGGACAGGGGGCACTGAAGCTTTCTTT.

The rearrangement uses TRBV7-3 and TRBJ2-5; 8 nucleotides align to TRBD2. J was trimmed by 3 bases and V by 5 bases; bases with no gene match: 2. The CDR3 extends over 13 amino acids. The germline V gene encodes CDR1 SGHTA and CDR2 FQGTGA. CDR3 in DNA: TGTGCCAGCAGCACACTAGCGGAAGAGACCCAGTACTTC. Translated: CASSTLAEETQYF. The whole variable domain, remainder taken from reference TRBV7-3 and TRBJ2-5, is GAGVSQTPSNKVTEKGKYVELRCDPISGHTALYWYRQSLGQGPEFLIYFQGTGAADDSGLPNDRFFAVRPEGSVSTLKIQRTERGDSAVYLCASSTLAEETQYFGPGTRLLVL.

V is TRBV28 and J is TRBJ1-5; TRBD1 might be the D (6 bases). Germline assignment: CDR1 MDHEN and CDR2 SYDVKM. The CDR3 runs to 14 residues. Trimming removed 4 bases from V and 2 bases from J, with 9 bases in between. The CDR3 loop is CASSYAGGNQPQHF. The CDR3 bases are TGTGCCAGCAGTTATGCAGGGGGCAATCAGCCCCAGCATTTT.

The table lists this clone with a count of one. The chain links TRBV19 to TRBJ1-1; D gene ambiguous. The CDR3 has 13 amino acids. Germline lookup yields CDR1 LNHDA and CDR2 SQIVND (reference sequence). Trimming cost V 3 bases and J 3 bases, with 8 bases left between them. The CDR3 nucleotides read TGTGCCAGTAGTATCACAGCGGACACTGAAGCTTTCTTT. Protein product: CASSITADTEAFF.

The V call is TRBV2, the J call TRBJ1-2, with 9 positions matching TRBD1. The CDR3 length is 13 residues. The germline V gene encodes CDR1 SNHLY and CDR2 FYNNEI. V lost 6 bases to trimming and J lost 3 bases; unmatched junction nucleotides: 2. CDR3 region: CASRGTGYYGYTF. The CDR3 DNA follows: TGTGCCAGCAGGGGGACAGGGTACTATGGCTACACCTTC.

This rearrangement joins TRBV7-2 to TRBJ1-5; no firm D call. V lost 0 bases and J lost 6, with 15 bases in between. This CDR3 region has 16 residues. Germline assignment: CDR1 SGHTA and CDR2 FQGNSA. CDR3 sequence (DNA): TGTGCCAGCAGCTTAGCAGCGGGCCCTAGTGGTCAGCCCCAGCATTTT. Translating it yields CASSLAAGPSGQPQHF.